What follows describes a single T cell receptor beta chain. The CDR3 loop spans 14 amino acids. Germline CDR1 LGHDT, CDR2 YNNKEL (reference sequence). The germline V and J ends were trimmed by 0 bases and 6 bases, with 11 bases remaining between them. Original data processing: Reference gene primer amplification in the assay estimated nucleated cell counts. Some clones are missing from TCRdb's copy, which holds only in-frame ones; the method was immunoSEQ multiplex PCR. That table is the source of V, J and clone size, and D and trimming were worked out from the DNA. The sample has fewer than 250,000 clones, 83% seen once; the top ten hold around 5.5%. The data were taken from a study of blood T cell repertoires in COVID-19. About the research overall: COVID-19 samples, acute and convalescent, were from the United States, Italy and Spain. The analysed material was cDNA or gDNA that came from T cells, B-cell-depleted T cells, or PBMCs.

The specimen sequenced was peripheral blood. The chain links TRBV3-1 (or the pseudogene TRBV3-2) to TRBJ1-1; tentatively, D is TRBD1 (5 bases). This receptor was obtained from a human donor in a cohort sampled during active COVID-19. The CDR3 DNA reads TGTGCCAGCAGCCAAGACGGGGGAAGTGCTGAAGCTTTCTTT. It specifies CASSQDGGSAEAFF.